This TCR beta chain was retrieved from a study of cytomegalovirus exposure and HLA in healthy donors. Study overall: Of the donors genotyped, a few hundred in all, 65% to 90% fell in the Caucasian-associated ancestry cluster. Whole-study findings and limits: CMV antigen specificity was confirmed in vitro for a few CMV-associated chains.

Losses at the gene ends were 3 bases for V and 0 bases for J; bases not matched to a gene: 10. Germline CDR1 SGHRS, CDR2 YFSETQ. The CDR3 length is 17 residues. At collection, donors were nominally healthy, but unrecorded immune exposures were probable. Primers included in the PCR were 60 Vbeta and 13 Jbeta primers. Profiling relied on immunoSEQ multiplex PCR, and the TCRdb table lists in-frame clones only, not all of them. The data hold 95,000 to 110,000 clones, with almost 80% observed a single time. Of note for this clone: The antigen is undetermined.

Sample: PBMCs. The chain is built from TRBV5-1 and TRBJ1-1, with 8 bases matching TRBD1. The TCR originated in a man aged 55 to 70 in good health and CMV-seropositive. Here the CDR3 reads CASSSTGTGLMNTEAFF. CDR3 sequence (DNA): TGCGCCAGCAGCTCTACCGGGACAGGACTCATGAACACTGAAGCTTTCTTT.